This TCR beta chain is drawn from a study of blood T cell repertoires in COVID-19. Trimming left V 1 base short and J 6 bases short, with 14 bases between. The CDR3 totals 14 residues. CDR1 is SGDLS and CDR2 is YYNGEE in the germline V gene. This clone has a handful of counts. TCRdb keeps only in-frame clones here, not all; method: immunoSEQ multiplex PCR. The sample yields about 54,000 clones, around nine tenths seen once. Sequenced sample: peripheral blood. The J gene is TRBJ2-7, the V gene TRBV9, with D possibly matching TRBD2 (6 bases). This TCR derives from a man aged 50 to 59 with acute or convalescent COVID-19. The CDR3 reads CASSVQSSGGEQYF. As DNA, the CDR3 is TGTGCCAGCAGCGTACAGAGTAGCGGAGGCGAGCAGTACTTC.